This T cell receptor beta chain came from a study of CD8 T cells in Susac syndrome. cDNA came from around 0.5 to 1 ug RNA primed by random hexamers. An immunoSEQ multiplex PCR generated amplified TCR beta CDR3 products spanning 54 Vbeta and 13 Jbeta. TCRdb independently ran MiXCR on the immunoSEQ multiplex PCR reads; one entry per CDR3 protein. The sample carries 110,000 or so distinct CDR3 sequences, 90% to 98% recorded once. Controls were healthy donors chosen to match patients in age and sex. Negative isolation yielded CD4+ and CD8+ T cells, and FACS enriched TEMRA cells. From germline, CDR1 is LGHNA and CDR2 YSLEER. Trimming took off 0 bases at V and 4 bases at J, with 6 bases between the two ends. There are 13 residues in the CDR3.

Specimen: CD4+ T cells from PBMCs. This rearrangement joins TRBV4-3 to TRBJ1-2; a weak D match, TRBD1 (6 bases). The TCR was taken from a human donor in good health. The CDR3 coding sequence is TGCGCCAGCAGCCAAGAGACAGGCTATGGCTACACCTTC. Translating it yields CASSQETGYGYTF.